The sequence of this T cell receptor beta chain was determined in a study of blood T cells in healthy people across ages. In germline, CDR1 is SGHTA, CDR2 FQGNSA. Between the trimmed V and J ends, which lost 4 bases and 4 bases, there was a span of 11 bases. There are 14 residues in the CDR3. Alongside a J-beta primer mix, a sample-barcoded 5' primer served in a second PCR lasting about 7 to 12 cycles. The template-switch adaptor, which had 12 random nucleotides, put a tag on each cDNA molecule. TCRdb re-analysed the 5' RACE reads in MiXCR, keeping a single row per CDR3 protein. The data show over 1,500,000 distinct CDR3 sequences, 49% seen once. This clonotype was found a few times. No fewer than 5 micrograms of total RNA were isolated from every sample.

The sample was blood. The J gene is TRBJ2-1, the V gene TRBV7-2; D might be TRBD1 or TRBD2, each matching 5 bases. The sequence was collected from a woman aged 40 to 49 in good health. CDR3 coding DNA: TGTGCCAGCAGCTATCGGGACGGATACAATGAGCAGTTCTTC. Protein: CASSYRDGYNEQFF.